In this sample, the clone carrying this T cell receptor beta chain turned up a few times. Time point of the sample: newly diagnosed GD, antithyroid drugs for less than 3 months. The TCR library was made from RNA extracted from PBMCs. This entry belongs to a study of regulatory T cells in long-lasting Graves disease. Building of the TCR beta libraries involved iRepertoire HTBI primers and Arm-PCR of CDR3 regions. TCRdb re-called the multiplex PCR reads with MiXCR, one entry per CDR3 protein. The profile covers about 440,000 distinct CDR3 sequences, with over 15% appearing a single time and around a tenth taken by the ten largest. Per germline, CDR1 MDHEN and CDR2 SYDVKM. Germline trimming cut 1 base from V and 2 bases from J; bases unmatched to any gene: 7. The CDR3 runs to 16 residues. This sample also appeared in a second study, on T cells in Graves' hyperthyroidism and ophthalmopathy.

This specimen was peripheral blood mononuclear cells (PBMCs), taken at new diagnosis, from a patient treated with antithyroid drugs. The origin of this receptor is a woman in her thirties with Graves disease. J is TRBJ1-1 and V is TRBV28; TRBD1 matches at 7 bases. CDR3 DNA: TGTGCCAGCAGTTTATCTCAGGGGGTGAGAAACACTGAAGCTTTCTTT. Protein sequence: CASSLSQGVRNTEAFF. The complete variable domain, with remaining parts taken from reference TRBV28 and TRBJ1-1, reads DVKVTQSSRYLVKRTGEKVFLECVQDMDHENMFWYRQDPGLGLRLIYFSYDVKMKEKGDIPEGYSVSREKKERFSLILESASTNQTSMYLCASSLSQGVRNTEAFFGQGTRLTVV.